This TCR beta chain was found in a study of T-cell memory formation after mild COVID-19. Findings of the study overall: Proof of SARS-CoV-2 specificity was absent for the second-wave clones that crested on day 37. CD4+ bias marked clones expanding day 15 to 37, unlike balanced contracting clones.

This clonotype was detected a few times. The antigen remains unidentified. The V gene's germline CDR1 is MNHGY and CDR2 SVAAGI. The CDR3 has 13 residues. Trimming left V 10 bases short and J 5 bases short, with 17 bases between. MiXCR, run by TCRdb on the 5' RACE reads, gives a single entry per CDR3 protein. The sample lists about 290,000 distinct CDR3 sequences, roughly 17% seen once, with under 30% in the top ten. The sequence was collected from a man between 18 and 29 years old who had mild COVID-19 (a few samples of this study predate the infection). Cell type and time point are not known. Material for sequencing was PBMCs or a T cell subset sorted from them (not recorded which). This rearrangement joins TRBV6-9 to TRBJ1-2, with D unresolved. The CDR3, as DNA: TGTGCCACCGGGGTTCTACTAGGGTATGGCTACACCTTC. It codes for CATGVLLGYGYTF.